This entry lists 19 T cell receptor beta chains sequenced from one sample in a study of blood T cell repertoires in COVID-19. TCRdb's table, derived via immunoSEQ multiplex PCR, lists solely in-frame clones and lacks some. Among tens of thousands of clones listed, roughly 85% were seen once. The specimen was peripheral blood. Every receptor here comes from a man aged 55-75 years with COVID-19, enrolled during active disease.

V usage is TRBV5-5 and J usage is TRBJ1-3; D may be TRBD1 (5 bases). The germline CDR1 and CDR2 sequences are SGHKS and YYEKEE (reference sequence). The V and J ends lost 0 bases and 6 bases respectively, with 13 bases between them. The CDR3 consists of 15 residues. DNA of the CDR3: TGTGCCAGCAGCTTGGCCCCAGGCAGGGAAAACACCATATATTTT. It specifies CASSLAPGRENTIYF. The whole variable domain, filled in from reference TRBV5-5 and TRBJ1-3, reads DAGVTQSPTHLIKTRGQQVTLRCSPISGHKSVSWYQQVLGQGPQFIFQYYEKEERGRGNFPDRFSARQFPNYSSELNVNALLLGDSALYLCASSLAPGRENTIYFGEGSWLTVV.

This clone was seen only once. The CDR3 region is CASSLGGSGADTQYF. CDR3 nucleotides: TGTGCCAGCAGCTTAGGCGGGAGCGGCGCAGATACGCAGTATTTT. The chain employs TRBV7-3 and TRBJ2-3, with 7 bases that match TRBD2. The germline gives CDR1 SGHTA, CDR2 FQGTGA. The CDR3 extends over 15 amino acids. Trimming at V came to 2 bases and at J to 4 bases, leaving 6 bases not matched to a gene.

The gene calls are TRBV5-1 and TRBJ1-5; D remains unclear. Germline loops: CDR1 SGHRS, CDR2 YFSETQ. The CDR3 runs to 14 residues. Trimming took 2 bases from V and 5 from J, leaving 11 bases between them. The CDR3 DNA sequence: TGCGCCAGCAGCTTTGGGCAGCCTCATCAGCCCCAGCATTTT. Residues: CASSFGQPHQPQHF.

V and J are TRBV5-6 and TRBJ1-4; no clear D gene. The CDR3 covers 14 residues. The ends were cut back, 4 bases at V and 4 bases at J, with 11 bases in the middle. The germline V gene has CDR1 SGHDT and CDR2 YYEEEE. CDR3 bases: TGTGCCAGCAGCCAACAGATCAATAATGAAAAACTGTTTTTT. Amino acids: CASSQQINNEKLFF.

In nucleotides, the CDR3 is TGTGCCAGCAGCTTGCAGGGGTCTTACTCTGGGGCCAACGTCCTGACTTTC. Protein sequence: CASSLQGSYSGANVLTF. The chain links TRBV5-4 to TRBJ2-6; perhaps TRBD1 as D (6 bases). This CDR3 contains 17 residues. The germline V gene has CDR1 SGHNT and CDR2 YYREEE (reference sequence). The ends were cut back, 1 base at V and 0 bases at J, with 11 bases in the middle.

This rearrangement joins TRBV18 to TRBJ2-1, with TRBD2 as a possible D gene (5 bases). Trimming pared 2 bases from V and 10 bases from J, leaving 9 bases between. The CDR3 has 12 amino acids. Germline assignment: CDR1 KGHSH and CDR2 LQKENI. CDR3 bases: TGTGCCAGCTCACCATTACTAGGGGAGCAGTTCTTC. Protein sequence: CASSPLLGEQFF.

Note on this clone: Other DNA sequences in the sample encode the same CDR3. The V and J genes are TRBV6-5 and TRBJ1-2, with TRBD1 matching over 9 bases. This CDR3 is built from 14 residues. V lost 0 bases, J lost 4 bases, and 0 bases stayed unmatched. From germline, CDR1 is MNHEY and CDR2 SVGAGI. The CDR3 DNA reads TGTGCCAGCAGTTACTCGACAGGGGGCTATGGCTACACCTTC. Residues: CASSYSTGGYGYTF.

The chain is built from TRBV6-5 and TRBJ1-1; TRBD1 agrees at 9 bases. This CDR3 has 14 amino acids. From germline, CDR1 is MNHEY and CDR2 SVGAGI. With V trimmed by 6 bases and J by 10 bases, 12 bases remained unmatched. Here the CDR3 reads CASREWTGDKGAFF. The CDR3 bases are TGTGCCAGCAGAGAGTGGACAGGGGATAAAGGAGCTTTCTTT.

The chain uses TRBV2 and TRBJ2-5; 12 bases align to TRBD2. Germline trimming cut 6 bases from V and 1 base from J; bases unmatched to any gene: 6. The CDR3 length is 16 residues. Germline-derived CDR1 and CDR2 are SNHLY and FYNNEI. The chain's CDR3 is CASRAGLAGPQETQYF. CDR3 nucleotide sequence: TGTGCCAGCAGAGCCGGACTAGCGGGGCCCCAAGAGACCCAGTACTTC. The whole variable domain, remainder taken from reference TRBV2 and TRBJ2-5, is EPEVTQTPSHQVTQMGQEVILRCVPISNHLYFYWYRQILGQKVEFLVSFYNNEISEKSEIFDDQFSVERPDGSNFTLKIRSTKLEDSAMYFCASRAGLAGPQETQYFGPGTRLLVL.

This clone was found once. The V gene is TRBV5-1, the J gene TRBJ2-7; perhaps TRBD1 as D (6 bases). Germline V lookup: CDR1 SGHRS, CDR2 YFSETQ. CDR3 length equals 17 residues. V was cut by 4 bases and J by 3 bases, with 23 bases left in between. The CDR3 DNA is TGCGCCAGCAGCCCAAAATCGGGATATCAGGGGAGCTACGAGCAGTACTTC. Translated: CASSPKSGYQGSYEQYF.

This clone showed up just a few times. The chain joins TRBV6-1 to TRBJ1-6; 10 bases are shared with TRBD1. The CDR3 is made up of 18 amino acids. V dropped 4 bases and J dropped 4; count of bases not matched to a gene: 10. Germline assignment: CDR1 MNHNS and CDR2 SASEGT. The CDR3 bases are TGTGCCAGCAGTGGACGACCGGGACAGGGGATATATAATTCACCCCTCCACTTT. Encoded protein: CASSGRPGQGIYNSPLHF.

The rearrangement links TRBV19 to TRBJ2-5; 9 bases line up with TRBD1. In germline, CDR1 is LNHDA, CDR2 SQIVND (reference sequence). The CDR3 spans 14 residues. With V trimmed by 6 bases and J by 5 bases, 7 bases remained unmatched. The CDR3 loop is CASRQRDRAETQYF. CDR3 bases: TGTGCCAGTAGACAAAGGGACAGGGCTGAGACCCAGTACTTC.

This chain uses TRBV3-1 (or the pseudogene TRBV3-2) with TRBJ1-6; the D is unclear. The CDR3 is made up of 13 amino acids. V was cut by 2 bases and J by 8 bases, with 7 bases left in between. Looked up from germline, CDR1 is LGHDT and CDR2 is YNNKEL (reference sequence). CDR3 amino acids: CASSQSLDSPLHF. CDR3 coding DNA: TGTGCCAGCAGCCAAAGTCTAGATTCACCCCTCCACTTT.

The CDR3 region has the DNA TGTGCCAGTTCTGCTAGCGGGAGCTCGGGCGTGAACACCGGGGAGCTGTTTTTT. This sequence encodes CASSASGSSGVNTGELFF. The chain has TRBV2 and TRBJ2-2; 10 nucleotides align to TRBD2. Germline-derived CDR1 and CDR2 are SNHLY and FYNNEI. The V gene end was trimmed by 9 bases and the J gene end by 1 base; junction bases not matched to a gene: 14. The CDR3 contains 18 residues. The entire variable domain, with the rest obtained from reference TRBV2 and TRBJ2-2, is as follows: EPEVTQTPSHQVTQMGQEVILRCVPISNHLYFYWYRQILGQKVEFLVSFYNNEISEKSEIFDDQFSVERPDGSNFTLKIRSTKLEDSAMYFCASSASGSSGVNTGELFFGEGSRLTVL.

J is TRBJ2-7 and V is TRBV9; 7 bases agree with TRBD1. With 4 bases clipped from V and 5 bases from J, the junction kept 9 bases outside the gene matches. The CDR3 is made up of 14 amino acids. The germline gives CDR1 SGDLS, CDR2 YYNGEE. The CDR3 DNA sequence: TGTGCCAGCAGCCTAACAGGGGAGTCCCACGAGCAGTACTTC. Translated: CASSLTGESHEQYF.

The chain is built from TRBV5-1 and TRBJ2-7; D remains unclear. Trimming shortened V by 0 bases and J by 3 bases, and 16 bases separated the two germline ends. Germline CDR1 is SGHRS and CDR2 is YFSETQ. The CDR3 contains 16 residues. Here the CDR3 DNA reads TGCGCCAGCAGCTTGGGGGCAGGAATAGGAAACTACGAGCAGTACTTC. Residues: CASSLGAGIGNYEQYF.

The CDR3 spells CASSYTGGSSNQPQHF. Here the CDR3 DNA reads TGTGCCAGCAGCTATACAGGGGGCTCTAGCAATCAGCCCCAGCATTTT. This chain connects TRBV5-4 to TRBJ1-5; 9 nucleotides align to TRBD1. Losses at the gene ends were 3 bases for V and 0 bases for J; bases not matched to a gene: 4. Germline V gives CDR1 SGHNT, CDR2 YYREEE (reference sequence). The CDR3 contains 16 residues.

The chain has TRBV2 and TRBJ2-1, with TRBD1 as a possible D gene (6 bases). V was clipped by 8 bases and J by 2 bases, with 16 bases between them. This CDR3 region has 15 residues. Germline V gene data show CDR1 as SNHLY and CDR2 as FYNNEI. The CDR3 region has the DNA TGTGCCAGCCGCCGACAGGCCTCGGCCTACAATGAGCAGTTCTTC. Translated, it gives CASRRQASAYNEQFF.

The chain recombines TRBV4-2 with TRBJ1-3; no firm D call. V lost 0 bases to trimming and J lost 0 bases, with 6 bases between them. This CDR3 comprises 15 residues. Germline V lookup: CDR1 LGHNA, CDR2 YNFKEQ. The CDR3 loop reads CASSQEWSSGNTIYF. The CDR3 coding sequence is TGTGCCAGCAGCCAAGAGTGGAGCTCTGGAAACACCATATATTTT.